The clone carrying this T cell receptor (beta chain) occurred many times. The sample originates from a study of human T cells and chemical hapten exposure. As for the study in general: Small differences in pooled library volume mainly drove the variation in TCR yields per sample.

This CDR3 spans 13 amino acids. The ends were cut back, 5 bases at V and 8 bases at J, with 12 bases in the middle. Germline V gene data show CDR1 as SGHTA and CDR2 as FQGNSA. Time point here: patch test 2, 6 weeks after DPC sensitization. Sample treatment: therapeutic diphenylcyclopropenone sensitization with weekly scalp DPC. Blood draws preceded each patch test application. TCRdb fed the RACE reads into MiXCR, producing one record per CDR3 protein. Among approximately 100,000 distinct CDR3 sequences, about a tenth were seen once, and the ten largest hold about 3.4%. The sample was whole blood, taken in connection with sensitization to the hapten diphenylcyclopropenone (DPC). The receptor was isolated from a woman aged 40 to 50 with alopecia areata. Some clones in this sample may be carry-over from other donors' samples. The V gene is TRBV7-2, the J gene TRBJ2-2; unclear D gene. CDR3 coding DNA: TGTGCCAGCAGCCGTGCCCATAAGGGGGAGCTGTTTTTT. This encodes CASSRAHKGELFF.